These 25 T cell receptor beta chains came from one sample sequenced in a study of T cell clonality in common variable immunodeficiency. Study results and limitations: Common variable immunodeficiency TCR beta sequences reportedly had fewer deletions and N-nucleotide insertions.

Antigen specificity for these receptors is unknown. Sequenced by immunoSEQ multiplex PCR; TCRdb stores in-frame clones only, minus some. In total the sample includes roughly 12,000 clones, none of them seen once. The sequenced sample consisted of peripheral blood mononuclear cells. These receptors were obtained from a human donor with common variable immunodeficiency.

This clone was seen a few times. The missing CDR3 end, 3 residues past where the read stops, is filled in from the germline J gene. The rearrangement uses TRBV6-2 or TRBV6-3 and TRBJ1-5, with D hard to call. Germline V gene data show CDR1 as MNHEY and CDR2 as SVGEGT. CDR3 size: 14 residues. The V end lost 0 bases, the J end lost 4 bases, and 7 bases lay between the germline ends. The sequenced part of the CDR3 DNA is TGTGCCAGCAGTTACTCCGGGTGGAATCAGCCC. Its protein is CASSYSGWNQP. The full CDR3 is CASSYSGWNQPQHF.

This clone was detected only a few times. The sequenced CDR3 bases are TGTGCCAGCAGCTTAACGACAGTTGAG. Translating gives CASSLTTVE. The full CDR3 protein reads CASSLTTVEQFF. This chain links TRBV7-9 with TRBJ2-1, with D possibly matching TRBD1 (5 bases). Read data end 3 residues before the CDR3 end; the end is taken from the germline J gene. Germline loops: CDR1 SEHNR, CDR2 FQNEAQ (reference sequence). The V end lost 2 bases, the J end lost 9 bases, and 8 bases lay between the germline ends. This CDR3 is 12 amino acids long. Full variable domain (missing parts from reference TRBV7-9 and TRBJ2-1): DTGVSQNPRHKITKRGQNVTFRCDPISEHNRLYWYRQTLGQGPEFLTYFQNEAQLEKSRLLSDRFSAERPKGSFSTLEIQRTEQGDSAMYLCASSLTTVEQFFGPGTRLTVL.

This clone has only a few counts. The read halts 3 residues ahead of the CDR3 end, with the missing end drawn from the germline J gene. The chain employs TRBV29-1 and TRBJ1-4; the match to TRBD1 covers 9 bases. The CDR3 contains 15 residues. CDR1 is SQVTM, CDR2 ANQGSEA, per germline. V lost 3 bases and J lost 7; bases outside the gene matches: 9. The CDR3 here is CSVEGSGTGSEKLFF. The CDR3 bases that were read are TGCAGCGTTGAGGGGTCCGGGACAGGGAGTGAAAAA.

Of note for this clone: Read data end 3 residues before the CDR3 end; the end is taken from the germline J gene. This chain uses TRBV5-1 with TRBJ2-3, with TRBD1 identical over 7 bases. This CDR3 is 14 amino acids long. Germline CDR1 reads SGHRS; CDR2 reads YFSETQ. V was pared by 2 bases and J by 2 bases, with 2 bases of the junction left unmatched. The CDR3 sequence is CASSLGQDTDTQYF. Partial CDR3 DNA: TGCGCCAGCAGCTTAGGACAGGACACAGATACG.

This clone is classed as medium-sized (0.01 to 0.1%). The CDR3 DNA, read in part, is TGCAGCGTCCCCGGGACTTACACTGAA. Amino acids: CSVPGTYTE. The complete CDR3 protein is CSVPGTYTEAFF. The V gene is TRBV29-1, the J gene TRBJ1-1; the D gene is possibly TRBD1 (5 bases). The read gets to within 3 residues of the CDR3 end, and the germline J gene fills in the rest. Deletions cut 6 bases from V and 3 bases from J, with 11 bases between. The CDR3 extends over 12 amino acids. Germline CDR1 is SQVTM and CDR2 is ANQGSEA.

This clone is medium-sized (0.01 to 0.1%) by share. From the germline J gene comes the end of the CDR3, since the read stops 3 residues before it. The rearrangement joins TRBV5-6 to TRBJ1-1, with unresolved D. Germline lookup yields CDR1 SGHDT and CDR2 YYEEEE. There are 13 residues in the CDR3. Trimming shortened V by 5 bases and J by 6 bases, and 14 bases separated the two germline ends. Here the CDR3 reads CASRSGYTAEAFF. Incomplete CDR3 DNA: TGTGCCAGCAGGTCGGGGTACACAGCTGAA.

A few counts support this clone. The CDR3 end is not reached by the read, which stops 3 residues before it; the germline J gene fills it in. V is TRBV6-1 and J is TRBJ2-1, with D possibly matching TRBD2 (6 bases). There are 15 residues in the CDR3. Per the germline V gene, CDR1 is MNHNS and CDR2 is SASEGT. V was pared by 4 bases and J by 5 bases, with 15 bases between. The CDR3 bases that were read are TGTGCCAGCAGTGGTCGAATCGGGACTCACAATGAG. It specifies CASSGRIGTHNE. The entire CDR3 reads CASSGRIGTHNEQFF.

By share of the sample, this clone is medium-sized. The CDR3 end is not reached by the read, which stops 3 residues before it; the germline J gene fills it in. The chain recombines TRBV6-2 or TRBV6-3 with TRBJ2-3, with 8 bases aligning to TRBD2. The CDR3 is 17 residues long. The trim removed 6 bases at V and 4 bases at J, leaving 15 bases unmatched. The germline gives CDR1 MNHEY, CDR2 SVGEGT. The CDR3 here is CASSRLSIAGRPDTQYF. The DNA read from the CDR3 is TGTGCCAGCAGCCGTCTCTCTATAGCGGGGAGACCAGATACG.

This clone is medium-sized in the sample. CDR3 DNA, as far as it was read: TGTGCCAGCAGCCCACTGGGACTAGTGGGGGATACG. Translation gives CASSPLGLVGDT. The entire CDR3 protein reads CASSPLGLVGDTQYF. This chain connects TRBV5-4 to TRBJ2-3; 8 nucleotides align to TRBD2. From the germline J gene comes the end of the CDR3, since the read stops 3 residues before it. After removal of 4 bases from V and 6 bases from J, the junction contained 10 bases not matched to a gene. The CDR3 has 15 amino acids. CDR1 is SGHNT and CDR2 is YYREEE in the germline V gene (reference sequence).

This clone was detected many times. The read is 3 residues too short to cover the CDR3 end, so that end is filled in from the germline J gene. The chain is built from TRBV7-6 and TRBJ2-5; D gene uncertain. Germline-derived CDR1 and CDR2 are SGHVS and FNYEAQ. The CDR3 loop spans 15 amino acids. The CDR3 spells CASSLDLAQAPTQYF. The CDR3 bases that were read are TGTGCCAGCAGCTTAGATTTAGCTCAAGCGCCAACC.

The DNA read from the CDR3 is TGTGCCAGCAGCTGGGGGACAGGGAACACCGGGGAG. It codes for CASSWGTGNTGE. In full, the CDR3 is CASSWGTGNTGELFF. The rearrangement uses TRBV7-2 and TRBJ2-2; the match to TRBD1 covers 8 bases. The sequence runs out 3 residues before the end of the CDR3; the remainder is reconstructed from the germline J gene. Germline values: CDR1 SGHTA, CDR2 FQGNSA. The CDR3 is 15 residues long. V shed 4 bases and J 1 base; nucleotides not matched to a gene: 2.

This clone turned up a few times. The missing CDR3 end, 3 residues past where the read stops, is filled in from the germline J gene. V is TRBV18 and J is TRBJ2-1, with 8 bases lining up with TRBD2. Germline V CDR1 and CDR2: KGHSH, LQKENI. V shed 3 bases, J shed 7 bases, and the junction held 8 bases outside the gene matches. The CDR3 runs to 15 residues. The covered CDR3 bases are TGTGCCAGCTCACCGTCGACTAGCGCAGGAAATGAG. Protein: CASSPSTSAGNE. The entire CDR3 reads CASSPSTSAGNEQFF.

This clone was counted ten times or more. The CDR3 goes on 3 residues after the read ends, and that part is filled in from the germline J gene. The rearrangement uses TRBV5-1 and TRBJ2-2; TRBD2 is a possible D gene (7 bases). CDR1 is SGHRS and CDR2 is YFSETQ in the germline V gene. The CDR3 totals 15 residues. With 6 bases removed from V and 1 base from J, the gap between germline ends came to 13 bases. CDR3: CASTGGVGNTGELFF. Partial CDR3 DNA: TGCGCCAGCACGGGGGGCGTAGGGAACACCGGGGAG. Full variable domain (missing parts from reference TRBV5-1 and TRBJ2-2): KAGVTQTPRYLIKTRGQQVTLSCSPISGHRSVSWYQQTPGQGLQFLFEYFSETQRNKGNFPGRFSGRQFSNSRSEMNVSTLELGDSALYLCASTGGVGNTGELFFGEGSRLTVL.

Comments on this clone: The read halts 3 residues ahead of the CDR3 end, with the missing end drawn from the germline J gene. The chain couples TRBV7-8 to TRBJ2-1, with 11 bases identical to TRBD2. The CDR3 contains 15 residues. Germline V gene sequence: CDR1 SGHVS, CDR2 FQNEAQ. V was clipped by 3 bases and J by 6 bases; unmatched bases: 4. This chain's CDR3 is CASSFIAGGINEQFF. Partial CDR3 DNA: TGTGCCAGCAGCTTCATAGCGGGGGGGATCAATGAG.

To note about this clone: The read comes to an end 3 residues before the CDR3 does, leaving the germline J gene to fill in the end. The chain combines TRBV19 with TRBJ1-5; 9 bases align to TRBD1. CDR3 length equals 16 residues. The germline V gene encodes CDR1 LNHDA and CDR2 SQIVND (reference sequence). V shed 4 bases and J 0 bases; nucleotides not matched to a gene: 4. CDR3 region: CASSTTGGSSNQPQHF. The part of the CDR3 DNA that was read is TGTGCCAGTAGTACCACAGGGGGCTCTAGCAATCAGCCC.

By share, this clone counts as medium-sized. Sequencing ends 3 residues short of the CDR3 end; the germline J gene provides the rest. This rearrangement joins TRBV6-2 or TRBV6-3 to TRBJ2-1; TRBD2 might be the D (6 bases). CDR1 and CDR2 (germline): MNHEY, SVGEGT. CDR3 length: 15 residues. V shed 6 bases and J shed 9 bases, with 21 bases lying between them. CDR3 DNA (partial): TGTGCCAGCAGCCTCACCGGGACCTGGCGGGGTGAG. Its protein is CASSLTGTWRGE. In full, the CDR3 reads CASSLTGTWRGEQFF.

This clone has a handful of counts. The read halts 3 residues ahead of the CDR3 end, with the missing end drawn from the germline J gene. The chain couples TRBV19 to TRBJ2-6, with D perhaps TRBD1 (6 bases). The V and J ends lost 4 bases and 3 bases respectively, with 10 bases between them. Germline values: CDR1 LNHDA, CDR2 SQIVND (reference sequence). The CDR3 extends over 15 amino acids. The sequenced CDR3 bases are TGTGCCAGTAGTACCAACAGGGATGGGGCCAACGTC. The encoded protein is CASSTNRDGANV. The CDR3 in full is CASSTNRDGANVLTF. Full variable domain (rest looked up from reference TRBV19 and TRBJ2-6): DGGITQSPKYLFRKEGQNVTLSCEQNLNHDAMYWYRQDPGQGLRLIYYSQIVNDFQKGDIAEGYSVSREKKESFPLTVTSAQKNPTAFYLCASSTNRDGANVLTFGAGSRLTVL.

A note on this clone: The missing CDR3 end, 3 residues past where the read stops, is filled in from the germline J gene. The chain has TRBV19 and TRBJ2-1; 10 bases line up with TRBD2. The CDR3 covers 17 residues. V shed 5 bases, J shed 4 bases, and the junction held 11 bases outside the gene matches. Germline-derived CDR1 and CDR2 are LNHDA and SQIVND (reference sequence). CDR3 DNA, as far as it was read: TGTGCCAGTAGTCTCCGATCTAGCGGGGGTGCATACAATGAG. The encoded protein is CASSLRSSGGAYNE. In full, the CDR3 is CASSLRSSGGAYNEQFF.

Notes on this clone: The read terminates 3 residues before the CDR3 end, so the remaining end is supplied by the germline J gene. The rearrangement joins TRBV2 to TRBJ2-7; 8 bases line up with TRBD1. The V and J ends lost 6 bases and 2 bases, in that order; junction bases with no gene match: 3. The CDR3 extends over 13 amino acids. The germline V gene encodes CDR1 SNHLY and CDR2 FYNNEI. This CDR3 is CASRDRVAYEQYF. CDR3 DNA, as far as it was read: TGTGCCAGCAGGGACAGGGTGGCCTACGAG.

This clone was picked up a small number of times. Read coverage stops 3 residues before the CDR3 terminus; the germline J gene supplies the remainder. The V gene is TRBV30, the J gene TRBJ2-3; D gene ambiguous. Germline CDR1 reads GTSNPN; CDR2 reads SVGIG (reference sequence). The CDR3 extends over 12 amino acids. Between the trimmed V and J ends, which lost 1 base and 6 bases, there was a span of 8 bases. The CDR3 loop is CAWSEFGDTQYF. The CDR3 DNA, read in part, is TGTGCCTGGAGTGAGTTCGGGGATACG.

This clone was found a few times. From the germline J gene comes the end of the CDR3, since the read stops 3 residues before it. V and J are TRBV18 and TRBJ1-3, with D perhaps matching TRBD1 (6 bases). The V gene lost 6 bases and the J gene lost 0 bases, with 15 bases spanning the gap. Germline V CDR1 and CDR2: KGHSH, LQKENI. The CDR3 is 16 amino acids. CDR3 bases read: TGTGCCAGCTCGCGTGACCTGACAGGCTCTGGAAACACC. Protein product: CASSRDLTGSGNT. The whole CDR3 sequence is CASSRDLTGSGNTIYF.

Notes on this clone: With the read ending 3 residues before the CDR3 end, the germline J gene is used to fill in that end. The genes are TRBV30 and TRBJ1-5, with D maybe TRBD1 (5 bases). The CDR3 runs to 14 residues. Germline values: CDR1 GTSNPN, CDR2 SVGIG (reference sequence). V lost 2 bases and J 1 base, leaving 9 bases between the germline ends. CDR3 residues: CAWSIGGSNQPQHF. The CDR3 DNA, read in part, is TGTGCCTGGAGTATTGGGGGGAGCAATCAGCCC.

This clone was found a few times. This chain's CDR3 is CASSPDRGRSQPQHF. CDR3 DNA (partial): TGTGCCAGCAGCCCTGACAGGGGGAGAAGTCAGCCC. The J gene is TRBJ1-5, the V gene TRBV7-2; 9 nucleotides line up with TRBD1. The read finishes 3 residues shy of the CDR3 end, and the germline J gene is used to complete it. CDR1 and CDR2 (germline): SGHTA, FQGNSA. The CDR3 has 15 residues. With 5 bases clipped from V and 6 bases from J, the junction kept 8 bases outside the gene matches.

With regard to this clone: The read ends 3 residues shy of where the CDR3 ends; the end is completed using the germline J gene. V gene TRBV19 combines with J gene TRBJ2-7; 7 bases align to TRBD2. In germline, CDR1 is LNHDA, CDR2 SQIVND (reference sequence). Losses at the gene ends were 3 bases for V and 3 bases for J; bases not matched to a gene: 2. This CDR3 comprises 13 residues. CDR3 bases read: TGTGCCAGTAGTATTGCGGGGGACTACGAG. It specifies CASSIAGDYE. The full CDR3 reads CASSIAGDYEQYF.

This clone has a handful of counts. The CDR3 end is not reached by the read, which stops 3 residues before it; the germline J gene fills it in. The chain recombines TRBV2 with TRBJ1-5; tentatively, D is TRBD1 (5 bases). V was trimmed by 8 bases and J by 4 bases, leaving 12 bases between them. The CDR3 contains 13 residues. Per germline, CDR1 SNHLY and CDR2 FYNNEI. The CDR3 loop is CASLQEGNQPQHF. The part of the CDR3 DNA that was read is TGTGCCAGCTTACAGGAGGGAAATCAGCCC.